This T cell receptor (beta chain) was sequenced for a study of T cell repertoires in cytomegalovirus infection. This clonotype was observed a handful of times. Its specificity is not known. The CDR3 is 13 residues long. The germline CDR1 and CDR2 sequences are SGHNT and YYREEE (reference sequence). The ends lost 3 bases at V and 6 bases at J; junction bases unmatched: 1. Study results and caveats: Carriage of CMV together with the relevant HLA was identifiable through cumulative public TCR beta family frequency.

MiXCR, applied by TCRdb to the reads, yields one record per CDR3 protein. The data contain about 47,000 distinct CDR3 sequences, around a fifth of them singletons. This specimen was CD8+ T cells from cultured PBMCs, taken from culture after CMV antigen stimulation. The sequence was obtained from a human donor in good health (CMV status not recorded). Some clones in this sample may be carry-over from other donors' samples. V is TRBV5-4 and J is TRBJ2-1; 9 positions match TRBD1. The CDR3 loop is CASSWGQGNEQFF. The CDR3 DNA sequence: TGTGCCAGCAGCTGGGGACAGGGCAATGAGCAGTTCTTC.